This TCR beta chain was captured in a study of PD-1 blockade in classical Hodgkin lymphoma. The study's findings and limits: Newly diagnosed patients reportedly had lower baseline TCR diversity than healthy donors. Those achieving complete response showed baseline diversity like newly diagnosed patients.

Details on this clone: The antigen is unknown.

There are 13 residues in the CDR3. V lost 6 bases and J lost 8, with 16 bases in between. Germline V CDR1 and CDR2: SGHTA, FQGNSA. Every patient was affected by relapse after autologous stem cell transplantation, while exposure to brentuximab vedotin was not uniform. Researchers report purifying CD4+ T cells from thawed PBMCs by magnetic negative selection. Sequencing was performed with immunoSEQ multiplex PCR; in TCRdb, only in-frame clones are kept and a portion is missing. The table has 25,000 or so clones, 65% to 80% seen once. The sequence was collected from a human donor with classical Hodgkin lymphoma. The rearrangement links TRBV7-2 to TRBJ1-2, with a weak D call TRBD1 (5 bases). The sample in question was CD4+ T cells from blood, obtained at baseline. The CDR3: CASSIRDPEGYTF. The DNA for the CDR3 is TGTGCCAGCAGTATCAGGGACCCGGAAGGCTACACCTTC.